The 11 T cell receptor beta chains below all came from one sample that was sequenced in a study of post-analysis software for immune sequencing data. Sequencing libraries made from TCR beta cDNA carried unique molecular identifiers. In TCRdb, the PCR reads were re-called with MiXCR into one record per CDR3 protein. The sample lists 500,000 to 600,000 distinct CDR3 sequences; roughly two fifths were seen once. The antigens of these receptors remain unknown. The study's findings and limits: Roughly five TRBV segments occurring more often in patients than controls included TRBV5-6, TRBV5-1 and TRBV20-1.

The source material was blood. The receptors were sampled from a girl between 5 and 17 years old with multiple sclerosis.

J is TRBJ2-2 and V is TRBV7-9; 10 positions match TRBD1. Germline loops: CDR1 SEHNR, CDR2 FQNEAQ (reference sequence). There are 15 residues in the CDR3. V shed 5 bases, J shed 2 bases, and the junction held 2 bases outside the gene matches. The CDR3 sequence: CASSVTGGNTGELFF. The DNA for the CDR3 is TGTGCCAGCAGCGTGACAGGGGGCAACACCGGGGAGCTGTTTTTT.

V and J are TRBV5-1 and TRBJ1-5; TRBD1 aligns across 11 bases. CDR3 length: 19 amino acids. J lost 9 bases, V lost 0 bases, and 17 bases had no gene match. Germline V gene sequence: CDR1 SGHRS, CDR2 YFSETQ. The CDR3 DNA sequence: TGCGCCAGCAGCTTGGAAGGACAGGGGGCAAATCTGGTTGATCGGCCCCAGCATTTT. Protein: CASSLEGQGANLVDRPQHF. The full variable domain, in which reference TRBV5-1 and TRBJ1-5 provide the parts outside the CDR3, is KAGVTQTPRYLIKTRGQQVTLSCSPISGHRSVSWYQQTPGQGLQFLFEYFSETQRNKGNFPGRFSGRQFSNSRSEMNVSTLELGDSALYLCASSLEGQGANLVDRPQHFGDGTRLSIL.

This clonotype has a handful of counts. The chain couples TRBV28 to TRBJ2-1; D gene ambiguous. CDR3 length: 14 residues. Germline V gives CDR1 MDHEN, CDR2 SYDVKM. The V end lost 3 bases, the J end lost 9 bases, and 15 bases lay between the germline ends. The CDR3 DNA reads TGTGCCAGCAGTTTGGGATATCGAGCCTTTGAGCAGTTCTTC. Protein product: CASSLGYRAFEQFF.

The chain uses TRBV12-3 or TRBV12-4 and TRBJ2-2; maybe TRBD2 (6 bases). The CDR3 runs 18 residues. V was pared by 8 bases and J by 3 bases, with 25 bases between. This chain's CDR3 is CASFFWRERGIDTGELFF. CDR3 DNA: TGTGCCAGCTTTTTTTGGAGGGAGAGAGGGATTGACACCGGGGAGCTGTTTTTT.

The CDR3 DNA is TGTGCCAGCAGTGGGGACGCCCGCGGATACCAAGAGACCCAGTACTTC. Residues: CASSGDARGYQETQYF. The chain uses TRBV2 and TRBJ2-5; D could derive from TRBD1 or TRBD2 (5 bases each). CDR3 length equals 16 residues. The germline CDR1 and CDR2 sequences are SNHLY and FYNNEI. The V end lost 4 bases, the J end lost 0 bases, and 15 bases lay between the germline ends.

The gene calls are TRBV12-3 or TRBV12-4 and TRBJ2-7; D may match TRBD1 or TRBD2 (5 bases each). The CDR3 contains 17 residues. Trimming left V 6 bases short and J 2 bases short, with 23 bases between. The CDR3 is CASSATIRDVPTYEQYF. CDR3 sequence (DNA): TGTGCCAGCAGCGCCACAATACGGGACGTCCCGACCTACGAGCAGTACTTC.

The chain links TRBV6-6 to TRBJ2-5; D unclear. The DNA end is more similar to TRBJ2-4, so the J call may be wrong. The CDR3 runs 11 residues. Germline V lookup: CDR1 MNHNY, CDR2 SVGAGI (reference sequence). CDR3 residues: CASSPKDIQYF. As DNA, the CDR3 is TGTGCCAGCAGCCCCAAGGACATTCAGTACTTC.

With respect to this clonotype: A junction end diverges from the germline sequence, so it may reflect a read error. The genes are TRBV5-6 and TRBJ2-7; 9 nucleotides agree with TRBD1. Germline CDR1 is SGHDT and CDR2 is YYEEEE. CDR3 size: 17 residues. The CDR3 sequence: CASSLEARTGEIYEQYF. The CDR3 DNA reads as TGCGCCAGCAGCTTGGAGGCCAGGACAGGGGAGATCTACGAGCAGTACTTC.

This clonotype has just one count. Compared with germline, one end of the junction differs, possibly owing to a read error. This chain links TRBV6-1 with TRBJ1-2; D remains unclear. Germline V gives CDR1 MNHNS, CDR2 SASEGT. The CDR3 extends over 13 amino acids. The CDR3 sequence is CASSEGPNYGYAF. The DNA for the CDR3 is TGTGCCAGCAGTGAAGGCCCCAACTATGGCTACGCCTTC.

This clonotype was detected a few times. The V call is TRBV12-3 or TRBV12-4, the J call TRBJ2-1, with 11 bases aligning to TRBD1. The junction had 8 bases not matched to a gene; V was cut back by 3 bases and J by 4 bases. This CDR3 has 17 amino acids. The CDR3 sequence is CASSLGQGVHLYNEQFF. The DNA of the CDR3 is TGTGCCAGCAGTTTGGGACAGGGGGTCCACTTATACAATGAGCAGTTCTTC.

This clonotype was picked up one time. This chain connects TRBV5-1 to TRBJ1-2; 9 bases line up with TRBD1. Germline loops: CDR1 SGHRS, CDR2 YFSETQ. The CDR3 runs 16 residues. V trimming: 1 base; J trimming: 4 bases; junction bases outside the gene matches: 8. The chain's CDR3 is CASSLTQGAQGYGYTF. In DNA, the CDR3 is TGCGCCAGCAGCTTGACACAGGGGGCGCAGGGCTATGGCTACACCTTC.